A selection of T cell receptor beta chains follows, all from one sample in a study of CD8 T cells in Susac syndrome. Via MiXCR, TCRdb re-called the immunoSEQ multiplex PCR reads, giving one row per CDR3 protein. Altogether around 79,000 distinct CDR3 sequences are present, over 85% being singletons, with the ten largest covering 0.3% to 0.4%. The material sequenced was CD8+ T cells from PBMCs. The receptor set was obtained from a human donor with multiple sclerosis. CDR3s include the opening cysteine and the closing phenylalanine or tryptophan. A D gene is named only where the DNA matches it firmly. The size entry is marked missing in some rows and otherwise reads once, few, many or a size class.

DNA,CDR3,length,size,J,D,V
TGTGCCAGCATTCCGCCCACCGCGCCTTTGAACACTGAAGCTTTCTTT,CASIPPTAPLNTEAFF,16,NA,TRBJ1-1,NA,TRBV6-6
TGTGCCAGCCGGCGGAGCCAAGAGACCCAGTACTTC,CASRRSQETQYF,12,NA,TRBJ2-5,NA,TRBV7-9
TGTGCCAGTAACGAGGGTTCCTACGAGCAGTACTTC,CASNEGSYEQYF,12,NA,TRBJ2-7,NA,TRBV19
TGTGCCAGCAGTGAGAGGAAGTCTAGCGGCACCGGGGAGCTGTTTTTT,CASSERKSSGTGELFF,16,NA,TRBJ2-2,TRBD2,TRBV2
TGTGCCAGCAGTTACATGACCTATGGCTACACCTTC,CASSYMTYGYTF,12,once,TRBJ1-2,NA,TRBV6-2/TRBV6-3
TGCAGCGTATCCGGGACAGATCCTTACTATGGCTACACCTTC,CSVSGTDPYYGYTF,14,NA,TRBJ1-2,TRBD1,TRBV29-1
TGCAGCGTTGCCCCGGGAGACTTCTATGGCTACACCTTC,CSVAPGDFYGYTF,13,NA,TRBJ1-2,NA,TRBV29-1
TGTGCCAGCAGTGAGAACTCAGCCCATGAGACCCAGTACTTC,CASSENSAHETQYF,14,few,TRBJ2-5,NA,TRBV25-1
TGTGCCAGCGGGAACGAGCAGTACTTC,CASGNEQYF,9,few,TRBJ2-7,NA,TRBV27
TGTGCCAGCCTGACAGGGGGTGATGGCTACACCTTC,CASLTGGDGYTF,12,NA,TRBJ1-2,TRBD1,TRBV12-3/TRBV12-4
TGCGCCAGCAGCTTGGATGGCTCCTCGGGCACTGAAGCTTTCTTT,CASSLDGSSGTEAFF,15,NA,TRBJ1-1,NA,TRBV5-1
TGTGCCAGCAGCTTAACGGGGGTCGGCACTGAAGCTTTCTTT,CASSLTGVGTEAFF,14,NA,TRBJ1-1,NA,TRBV13
TGTGCCAGCAGTCACAGGGGTTCAGGAAACACCATATATTTT,CASSHRGSGNTIYF,14,once,TRBJ1-3,TRBD1,TRBV12-3/TRBV12-4
TGTGCCAGCAGCGGCGGGACTGGGAAGGACAACTACGAGCAGTACTTC,CASSGGTGKDNYEQYF,16,NA,TRBJ2-7,NA,TRBV5-4
TGCGCCAGCGGGTGGCGAGAGGCTGCTTTCCGTGGGGCTGAAGCTTTCTTT,CASGWREAAFRGAEAFF,17,once,TRBJ1-1,NA,TRBV5-1
TGTGCCAGCAGCCAAGCGGGGGCTAGCGCAAACAATGAGCAGTTCTTC,CASSQAGASANNEQFF,16,NA,TRBJ2-1,NA,TRBV3-1
TGTGCCAGCAGTTACAGGGGATCGCCCTACGAGCAGTACTTC,CASSYRGSPYEQYF,14,NA,TRBJ2-7,NA,TRBV6-2/TRBV6-3
TGTGCCAGCAGCGCGGACTTCACCTACGAGCAGTACTTC,CASSADFTYEQYF,13,NA,TRBJ2-7,NA,TRBV7-2
TGCGCCAGCAGCCAAGATTATAGGGGACCCTACGAGCAGTACTTC,CASSQDYRGPYEQYF,15,NA,TRBJ2-7,NA,TRBV4-3
TGTGCCAGCAGTGAAGGAGGGGATGGCTACACCTTC,CASSEGGDGYTF,12,NA,TRBJ1-2,NA,TRBV25-1
TGTGCCAGCAGTATGGCGAGAAGCACAGATACGCAGTATTTT,CASSMARSTDTQYF,14,NA,TRBJ2-3,NA,TRBV25-1
TGTGCCAGTCAGCCTCCCAATCAGCCCCAGCATTTT,CASQPPNQPQHF,12,NA,TRBJ1-5,NA,TRBV6-2/TRBV6-3
TGCGCCAGCAGCCAAGATGCCCGGCGATCACCCCTCCACTTT,CASSQDARRSPLHF,14,NA,TRBJ1-6,NA,TRBV4-3